This T cell receptor beta chain was profiled in a study of memory CD4+ T cells and cytomegalovirus serostatus. This CDR3 region has 13 residues. Germline assignment: CDR1 SGHTA and CDR2 FQGTGA. V lost 5 bases and J 8 bases, leaving 15 bases between the germline ends. Single viable CD3+CD4+CD8-CD45RO+ cells were sorted as the memory CD4+ T cells. Donors' CMV status reflects serum IgG against pp150, pp28, p38, p52. Data came from immunoSEQ multiplex PCR; TCRdb stores just in-frame clones and leaves some out. The sample holds approximately 44,000 clones, less than 85% seen once. The chain links TRBV7-3 to TRBJ1-2, with a possible D match to TRBD1 (6 bases). Specimen: memory CD4+ T cells from blood. This receptor was obtained from an adult in good health and CMV-seronegative. The CDR3 loop reads CASSPVAGAGYTF. The CDR3 DNA sequence: TGTGCCAGCAGCCCAGTGGCAGGGGCAGGCTACACCTTC.